The clone carrying this T cell receptor beta chain was counted between two and nine times. The target antigen is unknown. The data originate from a study of CD8 T cells in ankylosing spondylitis. Findings and limits, study-wide: Researchers reportedly found disease-linked clones significantly enriched in matched ankylosing spondylitis synovial fluid. Several highly homologous variants made up a TCR beta motif, and this motif appeared characteristic of ankylosing spondylitis blood. Reactive arthritis synovial fluid and blood were previously reported to contain some motif variants.

This CDR3 has 15 residues. Germline V gene lookup returns CDR1 ENHRY and CDR2 SYGVKD. The junction had 4 bases not matched to a gene; V was cut back by 5 bases and J by 2 bases. Preparation of TCR beta libraries was done by quantitative 5'-RACE with molecular barcodes. TCRdb fed the 5' RACE reads into MiXCR, producing one record per CDR3 protein. The sample includes about 220,000 distinct CDR3 sequences, approximately 7.4% of them seen just once. Sequencing was performed on blood, either unsorted or a sorted T cell fraction (not recorded which). The clonotype was recovered from a male donor with ankylosing spondylitis. This sequence joins TRBV10-3 and TRBJ2-1, with 9 positions matching TRBD1. The DNA of the CDR3 is TGTGCCATCAGTCCACAGGGGGCCACCTACAATGAGCAGTTCTTC. It yields the protein CAISPQGATYNEQFF.